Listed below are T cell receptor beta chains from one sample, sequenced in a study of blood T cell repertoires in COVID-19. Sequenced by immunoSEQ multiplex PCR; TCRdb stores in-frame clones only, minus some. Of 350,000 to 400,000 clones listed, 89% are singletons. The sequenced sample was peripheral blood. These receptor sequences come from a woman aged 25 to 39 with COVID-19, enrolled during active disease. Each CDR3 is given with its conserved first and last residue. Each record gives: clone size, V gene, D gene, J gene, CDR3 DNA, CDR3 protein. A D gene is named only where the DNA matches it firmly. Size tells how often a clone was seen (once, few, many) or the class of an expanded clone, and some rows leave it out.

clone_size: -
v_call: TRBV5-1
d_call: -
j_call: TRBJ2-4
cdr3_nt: TGCGCCAGCAGCTTGGGACAGCCCCTAAACATTCAGTACTTC
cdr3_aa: CASSLGQPLNIQYF

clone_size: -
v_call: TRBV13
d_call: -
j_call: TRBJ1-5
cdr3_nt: TGTGCCAGCAGCTTCGGCAGCGGGGGCAATCAGCCCCAGCATTTT
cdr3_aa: CASSFGSGGNQPQHF

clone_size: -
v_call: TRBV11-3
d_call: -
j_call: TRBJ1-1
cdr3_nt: TGTGCCAGCAGCTTAGCCGAACTCCCCGAGGGCACTGAAGCTTTCTTT
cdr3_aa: CASSLAELPEGTEAFF

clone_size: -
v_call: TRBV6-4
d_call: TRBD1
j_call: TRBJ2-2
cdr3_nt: TGTGCCAGCAGTGCCGGGACAGGCACCGGGGAGCTGTTTTTT
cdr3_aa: CASSAGTGTGELFF

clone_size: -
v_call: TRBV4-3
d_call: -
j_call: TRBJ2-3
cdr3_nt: TGCGCCAGCAGCCGTCCAAGCACAGATACGCAGTATTTT
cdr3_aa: CASSRPSTDTQYF

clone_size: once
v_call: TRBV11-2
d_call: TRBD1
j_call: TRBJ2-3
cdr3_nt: TGTGCCAGCAGCTTCGGGACAGTGGGCACAGATACGCAGTATTTT
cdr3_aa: CASSFGTVGTDTQYF

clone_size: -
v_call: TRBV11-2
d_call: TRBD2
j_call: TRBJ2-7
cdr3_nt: TGTGCCAGCAGCTTCTCAGCGGGGGCCTACGAGCAGTACTTC
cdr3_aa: CASSFSAGAYEQYF

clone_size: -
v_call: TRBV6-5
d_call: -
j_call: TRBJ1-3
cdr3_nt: TGTGCCAGCAGTTGGAGCAGGGAGGAGGGAAACACCATATATTTT
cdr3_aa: CASSWSREEGNTIYF

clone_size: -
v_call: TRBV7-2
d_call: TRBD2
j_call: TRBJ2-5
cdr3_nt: TGTGCCAGCAGCCGTAAGGCTAGCGGGGTTCGGGAGACCCAGTACTTC
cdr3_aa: CASSRKASGVRETQYF

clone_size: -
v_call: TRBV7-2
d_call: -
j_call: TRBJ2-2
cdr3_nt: TGTGCCAGCAGCGGCCAGCGGGTTTCCACCGGGGAGCTGTTTTTT
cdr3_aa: CASSGQRVSTGELFF

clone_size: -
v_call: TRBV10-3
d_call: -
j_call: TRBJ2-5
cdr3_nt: TGTGCCATCAGGGCCCGTACAGGGCCCCAAGAGACCCAGTACTTC
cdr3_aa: CAIRARTGPQETQYF

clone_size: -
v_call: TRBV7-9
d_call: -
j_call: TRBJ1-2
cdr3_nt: TGTGCCAGCAGCCCCAGGACAGACTATGGCTACACCTTC
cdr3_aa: CASSPRTDYGYTF

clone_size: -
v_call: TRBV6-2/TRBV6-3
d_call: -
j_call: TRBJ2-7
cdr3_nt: TGTGCCAGCAGTCTGATTAGCGGCTCCTACGAGCAGTACTTC
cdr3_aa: CASSLISGSYEQYF

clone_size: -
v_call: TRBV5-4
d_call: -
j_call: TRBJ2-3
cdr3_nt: TGTGCCAGCAGCCTAGGACACTTTTCTAGCACAGATACGCAGTATTTT
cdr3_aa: CASSLGHFSSTDTQYF

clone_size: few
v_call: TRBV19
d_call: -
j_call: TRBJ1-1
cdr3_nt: TGTGCCAGTAGTTCCTTTCGGGTGATCGGGGGCACTGAAGCTTTCTTT
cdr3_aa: CASSSFRVIGGTEAFF

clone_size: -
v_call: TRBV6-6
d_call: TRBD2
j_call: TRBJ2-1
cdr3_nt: TGTGCCAGCAGTTACCCACATAGCGGGGGGTCTGGTGAGCAGTTCTTC
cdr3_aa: CASSYPHSGGSGEQFF